The 3 T cell receptor beta chains below were found in one sample sequenced in a study of T-cell memory formation after mild COVID-19 (dated by TCRdb to about 2021). Library method: 5' RACE. The instrument given in TCRdb is Illumina NovaSeq 6000. TCRdb applied fastp at Q25 and MiXCR to the public reads, then kept only in-frame beta chains. Merged by CDR3 protein, the rows form single entries marked with the most common genes and DNA. This sample lists 350,000 to 450,000 distinct CDR3 sequences; approximately 24% were detected once. Around 8.8% of the sample belongs to the ten largest clones. Material for sequencing was PBMCs or a T cell subset sorted from them (not recorded which). These TCRs come from an adult woman who had mild COVID-19 (a few samples of this study predate the infection). The sample titles of this study are shuffled in the database, so cell type and time point are left out; the donor was told from shared clones.

This clonotype came up a few times. The chain uses TRBV7-2 and TRBJ2-6; the D is unclear. V was pared by 1 base and J by 0 bases, with 13 bases between. CDR1 SGHTA and CDR2 FQGNSA come from the germline V gene. The CDR3 runs 18 residues. Written as DNA, the CDR3 is TGTGCCAGCAGCTTAGATGATTGGATTAGCTCTGGGGCCAACGTCCTGACTTTC. This codes for CASSLDDWISSGANVLTF.

The genes are TRBV20-1 and TRBJ2-3; TRBD1 might be the D (5 bases). This CDR3 spans 14 amino acids. V lost 3 bases to trimming and J lost 2 bases, with 12 bases between them. Germline CDR1 is DFQATT and CDR2 is SNEGSKA (reference sequence). The CDR3 here is CSASGHHSTDTQYF. CDR3 DNA sequence: TGCAGTGCTAGCGGACACCATTCCACAGATACGCAGTATTTT.

This clonotype was counted a few times. The chain links TRBV19 to TRBJ2-7; D is perhaps TRBD2 (5 bases). Germline lookup yields CDR1 LNHDA and CDR2 SQIVND (reference sequence). This CDR3 has 15 residues. Trimming removed 3 bases at V and 4 bases at J, with 16 bases between. Here the CDR3 DNA reads TGTGCCAGTAGTATGTTCGGAGGAGGAAGGTACGAGCAGTACTTC. Its protein product is CASSMFGGGRYEQYF. Variable domain in full (rest from reference TRBV19 and TRBJ2-7): DGGITQSPKYLFRKEGQNVTLSCEQNLNHDAMYWYRQDPGQGLRLIYYSQIVNDFQKGDIAEGYSVSREKKESFPLTVTSAQKNPTAFYLCASSMFGGGRYEQYFGPGTRLTVT.